This T cell receptor (beta chain) was obtained from a study of T cells expressing NK-cell markers. Overall study: Underlying the TCR beta repertoires were sorted CD3+CD56+NKG2C+, CD3+CD56+NKG2C- and CD3+CD56-NKG2C+ T cells. Study-level findings and limits: For six donors, the dominant NKG2C+ clonotypes made up about 1.0-7.5% of their CD8+ T cells.

About this clonotype: Its antigen is still unknown.

Reanalyzing the 5' RACE reads, TCRdb keeps one entry per CDR3 protein, without DNA. The listing records 200,000 to 300,000 distinct CDR3 sequences. The receptor comes from a woman between 18 and 69 years old in good health. Sequenced: blood T cells: a sorted CD56 or NKG2C T cell subset, CD4+ or CD8+ T cells, or bulk PBMC T cells (not recorded which).

The CDR3: CASSQGDPAGETQYF. J is TRBJ2-5 and V is TRBV4-3; the D call from TCRdb, TRBD2, cannot be confirmed without DNA. CDR3 size: 15 residues. Germline V gene data show CDR1 as LGHNA and CDR2 as YSLEER.